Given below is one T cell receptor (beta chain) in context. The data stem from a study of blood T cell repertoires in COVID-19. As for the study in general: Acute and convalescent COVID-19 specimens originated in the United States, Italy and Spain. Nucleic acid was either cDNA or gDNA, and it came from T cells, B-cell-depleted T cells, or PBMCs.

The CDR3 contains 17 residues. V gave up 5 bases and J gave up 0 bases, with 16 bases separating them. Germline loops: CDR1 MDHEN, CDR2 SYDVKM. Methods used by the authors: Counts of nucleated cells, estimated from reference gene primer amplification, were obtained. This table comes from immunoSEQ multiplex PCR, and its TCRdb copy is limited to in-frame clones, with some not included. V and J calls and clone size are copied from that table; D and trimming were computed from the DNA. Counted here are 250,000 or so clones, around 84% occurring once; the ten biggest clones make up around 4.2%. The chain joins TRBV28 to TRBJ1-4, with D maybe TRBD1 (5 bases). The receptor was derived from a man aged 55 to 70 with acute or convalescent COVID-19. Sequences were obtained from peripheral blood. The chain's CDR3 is CASSPGGAAATNEKLFF. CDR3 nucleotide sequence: TGTGCCAGCAGTCCAGGAGGGGCGGCTGCAACTAATGAAAAACTGTTTTTT.